This entry describes one TCR beta chain. Its antigen remains unidentified. One base away there is no much larger clone; base qualities are not given. TCR CDR3 regions were amplified from genomic DNA by multiplex PCR using the deep immunoSEQ assay. Extracted genomic DNA from each cell subset was distributed evenly across all wells of several immunoSEQ 96-well plates, and each plate was treated as a replicate. Each replicate PCR for sorted subsets received approximately 200 ng genomic DNA, equal to roughly 30,000 T cell genomes. The purified libraries were quantified using a Qubit 3.0 fluorometer, sized with a Bioanalyzer 2100, and then quantified again using the KAPA Library Quantification kit. A separate single-read 150-cycle Illumina NextSeq 550 flow cell was used to sequence each immunoSEQ 96-well plate. From the authors' description of their analysis: The immunoSEQ output contained only junctional sequences without quality scores, so filtering could not match that applied to full-length reads. To assign V/J genes and CDR3, sequences were annotated against IMGT germline references using PyIR, a Python wrapper for IgBLAST v1.9. Any read was removed if the V/J assignment was weak (E-value above 1e-6), the CDR3 was missing, or the read contained stop codons, out-of-frame junctions, or ambiguous translated residues. A V3J clonotype was defined by an identical inferred V gene, J gene, and CDR3 amino acid sequence. The percentage overlap between two repertoires was calculated by dividing the number of shared unique clonotypes by the size of the smaller repertoire. Repertoire richness was assessed with RTK rarefaction, the Chao1 estimator, and Recon v2.1 estimates of unobserved clonotypes. For all TCRbeta clonotypes obtained by the gDNA method from several donors, generation probabilities were computed with OLGA. The clones in this table, taken by TCRdb from immuneACCESS, are in-frame only. Not every clone is retained; where verified, under half of the shortfall comes from an unresolved V gene, and the cause of the rest is unknown. V and J calls plus clone size are reproduced from that table; the DNA served to infer D and trimming. This sample holds just over 2,000,000 clones; 95% were observed only once. Of the sample, 0.13% is held by the ten largest clones.

Relative to germline, V is 10 bases shorter and J is 4 bases shorter, with 17 bases between their ends. From the germline V gene (reference sequence), CDR1 is MNHEY and CDR2 is SMNVEV. The CDR3 holds 14 amino acids from the cysteine to the phenylalanine. The only DNA kept is the CDR3, 42 bases in frame from the first base. This specimen comes from a study of shared clonotypes between healthy human individuals (dated by TCRdb to the early 2020s). Turning to the overall study: A few men and a couple of women, aged 18 to 49 years, made up the cohort. To increase sequencing depth and limit assay-specific biases, different laboratories used diverse techniques to prepare libraries and sequence TCR repertoires. Each donor's leukapheresis produced roughly between about 0.9 and 9.5 billion PBMCs. For each donor, CD4 naive and CD4 memory were each run on three plates, CD8 naive on two plates, and CD8 memory on one plate. Blood TCR repertoires of about five healthy adults were deeply sequenced to estimate repertoire size and the extent of clonotype sharing between individuals.

General conclusions and limits of the study: Because the study included a small number of donors, the genetic and exposure-history diversity represented was limited. Pairwise subsampling led to the expectation that sequencing depth would affect the degree of clonotype sharing among donors. Clonotypes shared by all four sorted-subset donors showed higher generation probabilities than non-shared clonotypes. Naive subsets generally had larger estimated clonotype richness than memory subsets did. Incomplete sequencing was indicated by rarefaction of sorted-subset datasets, despite the large sequencing depth. Approximately 4.8% of naive CD4, more than 3% of naive CD8, approximately 2.2% of memory CD4, and more than 0.35% of memory CD8 clonotypes were shared across several donors. Only blood was sampled, and tissue TCR repertoires likely differ from those in blood.

The donors were healthy, HIV-negative adults who had no recently reported acute infections or vaccinations. Every donor was a Caucasian adult living in Nashville, Tennessee, USA. Magnetic negative selection was used to enrich CD4+ T cells, after which naive cells were positively selected on CD45RA and the negative fraction became the memory subset. Blood was obtained by leukapheresis, after which PBMCs were separated by Ficoll-Histopaque density gradient centrifugation and cryopreserved in liquid nitrogen vapor phase. Analytical flow cytometry was used to check the purity and quantity of every magnetically sorted T cell population. From each sorted fraction, genomic DNA was isolated and quantified by UV absorbance on a Nanodrop 2000c.

Sequencing was done on a sample of naive CD4+ T cells sorted from blood. The cell subset or site label, as the study defines it: CD45RA+ positively selected. This clonotype was obtained from a man aged 18 to 29 in good health. The rearranged segments are TRBV27 and TRBJ1-3, with no confident D gene call. Read as DNA, the sequence is TGTGCCACCTCAGATGCCGTAGGCGGAAACACCATATATTTT. Its protein reads: CATSDAVGGNTIYF.